The clone carrying this T cell receptor (beta chain) has only a few counts. V lost 0 bases, J lost 0 bases, and 7 bases stayed unmatched. The CDR3 consists of 19 residues. CDR1 is ENHRY and CDR2 is SYGVKD in the germline V gene. TCRdb processed the RACE reads anew with MiXCR; each CDR3 protein has one entry. The sample includes some 350,000 distinct CDR3 sequences, 6% to 7% seen only once; the top ten take over 5.5%. The time point: patch test 2, 6 weeks after DPC sensitization. Regarding treatment: therapeutic diphenylcyclopropenone sensitization with weekly scalp DPC. Prior to application of each patch test, blood was drawn. This sample was included in a study of human T cells and chemical hapten exposure.

The chain has TRBV10-3 and TRBJ2-2; the match to TRBD1 covers 10 bases. The sequencing used whole blood, collected in connection with sensitization to the hapten diphenylcyclopropenone (DPC). This receptor was taken from a woman between 18 and 30 years old with alopecia areata. Some clones in this sample may be carry-over from other donors' samples. DNA for the CDR3: TGTGCCATCAGTGAGTCGGGGACAGGGGACCTCTCGAACACCGGGGAGCTGTTTTTT. As protein: CAISESGTGDLSNTGELFF.